This T cell receptor (beta chain) was retrieved from a study of cytomegalovirus exposure and HLA in healthy donors. The CDR3 contains 14 residues. Trimming removed 5 bases from V and 8 bases from J; junction bases left unmatched: 8. The germline V gene has CDR1 SGHVS and CDR2 FQNEAQ. The primer mix had 60 Vbeta and 13 Jbeta primers. Measured with immunoSEQ multiplex PCR; TCRdb has only the in-frame clones, and not every one. This table holds 150,000 or so clones, roughly four fifths found once. Material: PBMCs. The clonotype originates from a man aged 25 to 40 in good health and CMV-seropositive. This chain joins TRBV7-8 and TRBJ1-2, with 10 positions matching TRBD1. CDR3 sequence (DNA): TGTGCCAGCAGCCCCACCGGGACAGGGGTAGGCTACACCTTC. Protein sequence: CASSPTGTGVGYTF.